The clone carrying this TCR beta chain was recorded a few times. As originally analysed: It was from reference gene primer amplification that nucleated cell counts were estimated. The table came from immunoSEQ multiplex PCR; TCRdb's copy has only in-frame clones and leaves some out. Clone size and V and J calls were adopted from that table, with D and trimming inferred from the DNA. The sample includes approximately 300,000 clones, approximately 90% seen only once; the top ten take roughly 2.3%. The record originates from a study of blood T cell repertoires in COVID-19. Study-level information: Some COVID-19 samples were acute and others convalescent; all came from the United States, Italy and Spain. Sample material is recorded as cDNA or gDNA derived from T cells, B-cell-depleted T cells, or PBMCs.

Germline CDR1 reads ENHRY; CDR2 reads SYGVKD. Trimming removed 10 bases from V and 0 bases from J, with 10 bases in between. CDR3 length equals 12 residues. The receptor was derived from a man aged 18 to 29 with active or convalescent COVID-19. The chain links TRBV10-3 to TRBJ2-7; TRBD1 might be the D (6 bases). The sequenced sample was peripheral blood. CDR3 sequence reads: CATQGPSYEQYF. The CDR3 DNA follows: TGTGCCACCCAGGGGCCCTCCTACGAGCAGTACTTC.